This T cell receptor (beta chain) appears in the sequencing data of a study of blood T cells in healthy people across ages. Overall study findings and caveats: Donors of long life had a larger count of naive CD4+ cells and greater diversity than aged donors.

Notes on this clonotype: Its antigen is as yet unknown.

Germline assignment: CDR1 SGDLS and CDR2 YYNGEE. There are 18 residues in the CDR3. V shed 0 bases and J 8 bases; nucleotides not matched to a gene: 17. Every sample had a minimum of 6.5 million PBMCs isolated. A second PCR, run for about 7 to 11 cycles, used a sample-barcoded 5' primer plus a J-beta primer mix. TCRdb reanalysed the 5' RACE reads using MiXCR and keeps one entry per CDR3 protein. The sample includes approximately 730,000 distinct CDR3 sequences, roughly 50% of them seen just once. This chain uses TRBV9 with TRBJ2-3, with TRBD1 identical over 8 bases. The clonotype comes from a man aged 80 or over in good health. Sequenced: blood. The CDR3 protein is CASSVEGLTGVDVGTQYF. CDR3 bases: TGTGCCAGCAGCGTAGAGGGACTGACAGGGGTGGACGTTGGTACGCAGTATTTT.